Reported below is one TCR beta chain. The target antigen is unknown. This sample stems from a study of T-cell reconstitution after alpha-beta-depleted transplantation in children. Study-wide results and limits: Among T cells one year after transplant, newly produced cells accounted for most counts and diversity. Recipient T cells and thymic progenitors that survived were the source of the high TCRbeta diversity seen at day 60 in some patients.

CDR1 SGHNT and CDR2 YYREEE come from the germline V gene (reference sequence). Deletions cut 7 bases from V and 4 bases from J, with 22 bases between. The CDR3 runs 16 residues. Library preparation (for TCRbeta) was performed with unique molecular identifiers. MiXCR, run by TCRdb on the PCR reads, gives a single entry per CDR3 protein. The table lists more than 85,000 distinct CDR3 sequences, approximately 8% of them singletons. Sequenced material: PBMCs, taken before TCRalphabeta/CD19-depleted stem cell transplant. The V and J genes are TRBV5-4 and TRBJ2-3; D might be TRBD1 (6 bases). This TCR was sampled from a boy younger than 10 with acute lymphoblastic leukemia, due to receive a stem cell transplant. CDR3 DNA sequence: TGTGCCAGCGGCTCTGGCCAGGGGCAGGGCGCAGATACGCAGTATTTT. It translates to CASGSGQGQGADTQYF. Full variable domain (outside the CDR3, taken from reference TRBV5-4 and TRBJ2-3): ETGVTQSPTHLIKTRGQQVTLRCSSQSGHNTVSWYQQALGQGPQFIFQYYREEENGRGNFPPRFSGLQFPNYSSELNVNALELDDSALYLCASGSGQGQGADTQYFGPGTRLTVL.